Detailed here is one T cell receptor beta chain. Antigen specificity is unknown. The sample comes from a study of T cells in Graves' hyperthyroidism and ophthalmopathy. Study-wide findings and caveats: Ophthalmopathy, which appeared later, was predicted by the model a median roughly 6.5 months before onset. The majority of expanded thyroid clonotypes above 0.001 also appeared in blood.

Amplified TCR beta CDR3 regions derived from RNA transcripts. The TCR CDR3 first-round RT-PCR relied on the HTBI primer set. TCRdb used MiXCR to reprocess the multiplex PCR reads, holding one entry per CDR3 protein. The table has 300,000 or so distinct CDR3 sequences, over 15% seen once. The J segment lost 4 bases and the V segment lost 2 bases, leaving 7 bases of the junction unmatched. This CDR3 is 16 amino acids long. Germline CDR1 reads SGHDT; CDR2 reads YYEEEE. The sequenced material came from blood. The clonotype was recovered from a woman aged 55-69 years with Graves' ophthalmopathy. This chain links TRBV5-6 with TRBJ2-5; TRBD2 matches at 11 bases. Here the CDR3 DNA reads TGTGCCAGCAGCTTATGGACTAGCGGGTTAGGAGAGACCCAGTACTTC. Residues: CASSLWTSGLGETQYF.